A single sample is the source of the 23 T cell receptor beta chains below, sequenced in a study of blood T cell repertoires in COVID-19. Here immunoSEQ multiplex PCR was the method, and the copy in TCRdb shows in-frame clones only, minus some. The sample lists around 93,000 clones, about 75% occurring once. Sequenced input: peripheral blood. These TCRs come from a woman aged 80 or older with acute or convalescent COVID-19.

The chain is built from TRBV7-2 and TRBJ1-1; D not certain. There are 14 residues in the CDR3. Per germline, CDR1 SGHTA and CDR2 FQGNSA. V shed 0 bases and J shed 3 bases, with 8 bases lying between them. Written as DNA, the CDR3 is TGTGCCAGCAGCTTAGCGCACGGGGACACTGAAGCTTTCTTT. Its protein product is CASSLAHGDTEAFF.

This clone occurred once. The rearrangement joins TRBV7-3 to TRBJ2-3; D is perhaps TRBD1 (5 bases). This CDR3 spans 14 amino acids. V was cut by 2 bases and J by 0 bases, with 6 bases left in between. In germline, CDR1 is SGHTA, CDR2 FQGTGA. CDR3 DNA sequence: TGTGCCAGCAGCTTAGGGGCAAGCACAGATACGCAGTATTTT. Translation: CASSLGASTDTQYF.

The chain employs TRBV18 and TRBJ1-1, with 8 bases matching TRBD1. CDR3 length: 15 residues. Germline V gives CDR1 KGHSH, CDR2 LQKENI. The V and J ends lost 3 bases and 4 bases, in that order; junction bases with no gene match: 7. The CDR3, as DNA: TGTGCCAGCTCACCGTCAACAGGGGGAGTCACTGAAGCTTTCTTT. Amino acid sequence: CASSPSTGGVTEAFF. The full variable domain, rest sourced from reference TRBV18 and TRBJ1-1, is NAGVMQNPRHLVRRRGQEARLRCSPMKGHSHVYWYRQLPEEGLKFMVYLQKENIIDESGMPKERFSAEFPKEGPSILRIQQVVRGDSAAYFCASSPSTGGVTEAFFGQGTRLTVV.

The chain is built from TRBV19 and TRBJ1-5, with 9 bases lining up with TRBD1. The CDR3 consists of 16 residues. CDR1 is LNHDA and CDR2 is SQIVND in the germline V gene (reference sequence). Unmatched junction bases numbered 8, after V lost 8 bases and J lost 0 bases. The chain's CDR3 is CASLDRGGYSNQPQHF. CDR3 nucleotides: TGTGCCAGTTTGGACAGGGGCGGCTATAGCAATCAGCCCCAGCATTTT.

The gene calls are TRBV7-9 and TRBJ1-2; 9 bases match TRBD1. This CDR3 contains 18 residues. Trimming cost V 5 bases and J 5 bases; bases outside gene matches: 18. From germline, CDR1 is SEHNR and CDR2 FQNEAQ (reference sequence). Written as DNA, the CDR3 is TGTGCCAGCAGCCCACTGTCCCGGGACAGGGTAGGGCTTTATGGCTACACCTTC. It encodes CASSPLSRDRVGLYGYTF.

The chain employs TRBV29-1 and TRBJ1-1; D not certain. CDR1 and CDR2 (germline): SQVTM, ANQGSEA. The length of the CDR3 is 12 residues. V was clipped by 4 bases and J by 2 bases, with 8 bases between them. This CDR3 is CSVVTPNTEAFF. DNA for the CDR3: TGCAGCGTTGTAACACCTAACACTGAAGCTTTCTTT.

This clone has more than one count but fewer than ten. The CDR3 loop is CAWSRFQGTEAFF. The CDR3 DNA reads TGTGCCTGGAGTAGATTTCAGGGGACCGAAGCTTTCTTT. The chain uses TRBV30 and TRBJ1-1, with D possibly being TRBD1 (6 bases). Germline values: CDR1 GTSNPN, CDR2 SVGIG (reference sequence). This CDR3 spans 13 amino acids. The ends were cut back, 2 bases at V and 8 bases at J, with 15 bases in the middle.

The chain uses TRBV5-1 and TRBJ2-5; 9 bases line up with TRBD1. The CDR3 is made up of 15 amino acids. Losses at the gene ends were 4 bases for V and 0 bases for J; bases not matched to a gene: 4. Looked up from germline, CDR1 is SGHRS and CDR2 is YFSETQ. The CDR3 nucleotides are TGCGCCAGCAGCCAAGGGACAGGGTACCAAGAGACCCAGTACTTC. Its protein product is CASSQGTGYQETQYF.

The gene calls are TRBV6-5 and TRBJ2-2, with D possibly being TRBD1 (5 bases). V gave up 5 bases and J gave up 3 bases, with 10 bases separating them. Germline-derived CDR1 and CDR2 are MNHEY and SVGAGI. The CDR3 covers 14 residues. CDR3 protein: CASSTGADTGELFF. The CDR3 coding sequence is TGTGCCAGCAGTACTGGGGCTGACACCGGGGAGCTGTTTTTT.

The chain is built from TRBV18 and TRBJ2-2, with 7 bases fitting TRBD2. CDR1 and CDR2 from the germline V gene are KGHSH and LQKENI. The CDR3 totals 16 residues. V gave up 3 bases and J gave up 1 base; unmatched junction bases: 5. The CDR3 sequence: CASSPQGGRNTGELFF. CDR3 DNA: TGTGCCAGCTCACCCCAGGGAGGGAGGAACACCGGGGAGCTGTTTTTT.

This clone has only one observation. The chain joins TRBV6-5 to TRBJ2-3; perhaps TRBD1 as D (6 bases). V lost 6 bases, J lost 1 base, and 14 bases lay in between. The CDR3 sequence is 15 residues long. Germline V gives CDR1 MNHEY, CDR2 SVGAGI. The CDR3 DNA reads TGTGCCAGCAGGGGGGCATTAGGCCGCACAGATACGCAGTATTTT. Amino acids: CASRGALGRTDTQYF.

The chain is built from TRBV7-3 and TRBJ2-1; TRBD2 agrees at 11 bases. J was trimmed by 13 bases and V by 4 bases; bases with no gene match: 3. In germline, CDR1 is SGHTA, CDR2 FQGTGA. The CDR3 runs 12 residues. The chain's CDR3 is CASSSSGRPQFF. Written as DNA, the CDR3 is TGTGCCAGCAGCTCTAGCGGGAGGCCCCAGTTCTTC.

This chain joins TRBV6-2 or TRBV6-3 and TRBJ2-7; possibly TRBD2 for D (5 bases). Germline V gene data show CDR1 as MNHEY and CDR2 as SVGEGT. The CDR3 sequence is 19 residues long. V gave up 2 bases and J gave up 2 bases, with 25 bases separating them. The CDR3 sequence is CASSYPSYRAVQTPYEQYF. In DNA, the CDR3 is TGTGCCAGCAGTTACCCTAGCTATCGCGCAGTTCAAACCCCCTACGAGCAGTACTTC.

This clone showed up just once. The chain combines TRBV30 with TRBJ1-4, with 7 bases matching TRBD1. CDR1 GTSNPN and CDR2 SVGIG come from the germline V gene (reference sequence). After removal of 4 bases from V and 0 bases from J, the junction contained 2 bases not matched to a gene. The CDR3 covers 14 residues. In DNA, the CDR3 is TGTGCCTGGACCAGGGGGTCAACTAATGAAAAACTGTTTTTT. It codes for CAWTRGSTNEKLFF.

V usage is TRBV7-2 and J usage is TRBJ2-2, with D possibly being TRBD1 (6 bases). The CDR3 consists of 18 residues. Germline loops: CDR1 SGHTA, CDR2 FQGNSA. Trimming pared 5 bases from V and 0 bases from J, leaving 19 bases between. CDR3 sequence: CASSTRANRESNTGELFF. CDR3 DNA: TGTGCCAGCAGCACTCGAGCGAACAGGGAATCGAACACCGGGGAGCTGTTTTTT.

The chain carries TRBV5-4 and TRBJ1-2, with 8 bases matching TRBD1. The CDR3 spans 18 residues. Germline CDR1 is SGHNT and CDR2 is YYREEE (reference sequence). J lost 4 bases, V lost 6 bases, and 20 bases had no gene match. The CDR3 DNA sequence: TGTGCCAGCACCCCCGGGGGAGCGCCGACAGGGGCTTCCTATGGCTACACCTTC. Amino acids: CASTPGGAPTGASYGYTF. Combining the CDR3 with reference TRBV5-4 and TRBJ1-2 gives the whole variable domain ETGVTQSPTHLIKTRGQQVTLRCSSQSGHNTVSWYQQALGQGPQFIFQYYREEENGRGNFPPRFSGLQFPNYSSELNVNALELDDSALYLCASTPGGAPTGASYGYTFGSGTRLTVV.

V usage is TRBV3-1 (or the pseudogene TRBV3-2) and J usage is TRBJ1-3; D unclear. CDR1 and CDR2 (germline): LGHDT, YNNKEL (reference sequence). Deletions cut 1 base from V and 1 base from J, with 8 bases between. The CDR3 totals 15 residues. The CDR3 loop reads CASSQGGGSGNTIYF. The CDR3 bases are TGTGCCAGCAGCCAAGGGGGAGGGTCTGGAAACACCATATATTTT.

V usage is TRBV30 and J usage is TRBJ2-7; possibly TRBD1 for D (6 bases). The CDR3 runs to 12 residues. V shed 0 bases and J shed 9 bases, with 12 bases lying between them. Germline values: CDR1 GTSNPN, CDR2 SVGIG (reference sequence). In DNA form, the CDR3 reads TGTGCCTGGAGTGTACTGGACAGCCCGCAGTACTTC. Amino acids: CAWSVLDSPQYF. Based on the CDR3 plus reference TRBV30 and TRBJ2-7, the full variable domain is SQTIHQWPATLVQPVGSPLSLECTVEGTSNPNLYWYRQAAGRGLQLLFYSVGIGQISSEVPQNLSASRPQDRQFILSSKKLLLSDSGFYLCAWSVLDSPQYFGPGTRLTVT.

The rearrangement joins TRBV5-1 to TRBJ2-1; 7 bases line up with TRBD2. CDR1 is SGHRS, CDR2 YFSETQ, per germline. With V trimmed by 1 base and J by 5 bases, 6 bases remained unmatched. CDR3 length: 15 amino acids. The DNA for the CDR3 is TGCGCCAGCAGCTTGTTGGGGACTACCCACAATGAGCAGTTCTTC. This translates into CASSLLGTTHNEQFF.

The chain links TRBV6-2 or TRBV6-3 to TRBJ1-5; TRBD1 agrees at 10 bases. Germline CDR1 MNHEY, CDR2 SVGEGT. The V and J ends lost 5 bases and 11 bases, in that order; junction bases with no gene match: 6. CDR3 length: 13 amino acids. The CDR3 region is CASSKTGQGAQHF. Here the CDR3 DNA reads TGTGCCAGCAGTAAAACCGGACAGGGGGCCCAGCATTTT.

The rearrangement uses TRBV27 and TRBJ2-1; a weak D match, TRBD1 (5 bases). Trimming pared 5 bases from V and 0 bases from J, leaving 8 bases between. CDR3 length: 14 amino acids. In germline, CDR1 is MNHEY, CDR2 SMNVEV (reference sequence). The CDR3 bases are TGTGCCAGCAGTGCCACAGGCTCCTACAATGAGCAGTTCTTC. It translates to CASSATGSYNEQFF.

This sequence joins TRBV30 and TRBJ2-5, with 7 bases aligning to TRBD1. J gave up 7 bases and V 2 bases, and 10 bases lay outside the gene matches. The length of the CDR3 is 14 residues. Germline CDR1 reads GTSNPN; CDR2 reads SVGIG (reference sequence). The CDR3 DNA reads as TGTGCCTGGAGTACAGGGACAGCCCCACGGACCCAGTACTTC. Encoded protein: CAWSTGTAPRTQYF.

This clone was seen once. The chain combines TRBV21-1 with TRBJ1-2; TRBD1 was called by the table and not checked on the DNA. TRBV21-1 is given as a pseudogene. The CDR3 covers 22 residues. CDR3 protein: CASSGNLVWDRGHPLKDYGYTF. DNA of the CDR3: TGTGCCAGCAGCGGAAATCTGGTCTGGGACAGGGGTCATCCGCTTAAGGATTATGGCTACACCTTC.